This passage covers 30 T cell receptor beta chains from one sample sequenced in a study of technical replicates of blood from four donors. Produced via immunoSEQ multiplex PCR; TCRdb's table is partial and in-frame only. This repertoire shows more than 65,000 clones, around 94% found once; its top ten account for around 0.25%. The sample was T cells isolated from PBMCs. All receptors come from a human donor in good health.

V usage is TRBV7-9 and J usage is TRBJ1-1; the D is unclear. Germline CDR1 SEHNR, CDR2 FQNEAQ (reference sequence). The V gene lost 7 bases and the J gene lost 2 bases, with 11 bases spanning the gap. The CDR3 is 13 residues long. This chain's CDR3 is CASNLKSNTEAFF. CDR3 coding DNA: TGTGCCAGCAACCTAAAGAGTAACACTGAAGCTTTCTTT.

The chain employs TRBV29-1 and TRBJ2-5; 7 positions match TRBD2. The CDR3 is 12 residues long. The germline V gene encodes CDR1 SQVTM and CDR2 ANQGSEA. V was clipped by 6 bases and J by 3 bases; unmatched bases: 4. As DNA, the CDR3 is TGCAGCGTAGCGGGGACCAAAGAGACCCAGTACTTC. Translated: CSVAGTKETQYF.

V and J are TRBV7-2 and TRBJ2-7; D possibly corresponds to TRBD2 (5 bases). With 1 base removed from V and 5 bases from J, the gap between germline ends came to 15 bases. The CDR3 runs 15 residues. Germline values: CDR1 SGHTA, CDR2 FQGNSA. CDR3: CASSLVTGGGNEQYF. CDR3 coding DNA: TGTGCCAGCAGCTTAGTAACTGGAGGTGGGAACGAGCAGTACTTC.

This chain joins TRBV28 and TRBJ2-5, with 8 bases lining up with TRBD2. V shed 5 bases, J shed 14 bases, and the junction held 31 bases outside the gene matches. The CDR3 has 19 amino acids. Per germline, CDR1 MDHEN and CDR2 SYDVKM. Here the CDR3 DNA reads TGTGCCAGCAGTCCAAAGGAACTAGCGGCGCTCAGTCTAAGAGCCACGGGATACTTC. It translates to CASSPKELAALSLRATGYF.

The rearrangement links TRBV2 to TRBJ1-2, with D possibly TRBD1 on 6 matching bases. CDR3 size: 12 residues. Trimming removed 7 bases at V and 7 bases at J, with 13 bases between. Germline V gives CDR1 SNHLY, CDR2 FYNNEI. Here the CDR3 DNA reads TGTGCCAGCACTACTAGAGGGGGTGGCTACACCTTC. Residues: CASTTRGGGYTF.

The chain's CDR3 is CASSPPGQGFSGANVLTF. The CDR3 DNA reads TGTGCCAGCAGTCCCCCGGGACAGGGATTCTCTGGGGCCAACGTCCTGACTTTC. The gene calls are TRBV5-6 and TRBJ2-6; 9 bases agree with TRBD1. Germline assignment: CDR1 SGHDT and CDR2 YYEEEE. This CDR3 is built from 18 residues. The V and J ends lost 5 bases and 0 bases, in that order; junction bases with no gene match: 9.

This clone has only a few counts. The rearrangement uses TRBV5-5 and TRBJ1-3; TRBD1 might be the D (6 bases). The V gene's germline CDR1 is SGHKS and CDR2 YYEKEE (reference sequence). V was clipped by 0 bases and J by 4 bases, with 14 bases between them. This CDR3 has 16 residues. Written as DNA, the CDR3 is TGTGCCAGCAGCTTGGTCACAGGGTCGGCCGGAAACACCATATATTTT. The encoded protein is CASSLVTGSAGNTIYF.

This clone has just a few counts. The chain links TRBV27 to TRBJ1-1, with D hard to call. The CDR3 length is 13 residues. Trimming took off 2 bases at V and 1 base at J, with 5 bases between the two ends. Per the germline V gene, CDR1 is MNHEY and CDR2 is SMNVEV (reference sequence). The CDR3 loop reads CASSLGGNTEAFF. CDR3 nucleotide sequence: TGTGCCAGCAGTTTAGGCGGGAACACTGAAGCTTTCTTT.

The DNA of the CDR3 is TGTGCCAGCAGCTTAGGGAGCGGGGCTAGCACAGATACGCAGTATTTT. Protein sequence: CASSLGSGASTDTQYF. This chain uses TRBV7-3 with TRBJ2-3, with 7 bases that match TRBD2. V was clipped by 2 bases and J by 0 bases; unmatched bases: 5. In germline, CDR1 is SGHTA, CDR2 FQGTGA. This CDR3 contains 16 residues.

This chain connects TRBV18 to TRBJ1-4, with D unclear. The CDR3 runs to 14 residues. CDR1 is KGHSH, CDR2 LQKENI, per germline. V lost 4 bases, J lost 7 bases, and 13 bases lay in between. The CDR3 DNA sequence: TGTGCCAGCTCACTCGAATCCGGGTCTGAAAAACTGTTTTTT. Amino acids: CASSLESGSEKLFF. Supplemented by reference TRBV18 and TRBJ1-4, the full variable domain reads NAGVMQNPRHLVRRRGQEARLRCSPMKGHSHVYWYRQLPEEGLKFMVYLQKENIIDESGMPKERFSAEFPKEGPSILRIQQVVRGDSAAYFCASSLESGSEKLFFGSGTQLSVL.

This clone was seen only once. The gene calls are TRBV9 and TRBJ2-5; no clear D gene. CDR3 length: 16 amino acids. The germline CDR1 and CDR2 sequences are SGDLS and YYNGEE. V was cut by 0 bases and J by 1 base, with 13 bases left in between. The DNA for the CDR3 is TGTGCCAGCAGCGTAGAGTCTGGTGGCTTCCAAGAGACCCAGTACTTC. Its protein is CASSVESGGFQETQYF.

The genes are TRBV6-1 and TRBJ1-1, with 7 bases matching TRBD1. The CDR3 runs to 17 residues. Germline values: CDR1 MNHNS, CDR2 SASEGT. V lost 0 bases, J lost 3 bases, and 10 bases stayed unmatched. CDR3 coding DNA: TGTGCCAGCAGTGAAGCACCCGACAGGGTCTTCGACACTGAAGCTTTCTTT. This codes for CASSEAPDRVFDTEAFF.

V usage is TRBV27 and J usage is TRBJ2-7; the match to TRBD2 covers 8 bases. The V segment lost 2 bases and the J segment 2 bases; nucleotides outside the gene matches: 11. Germline V CDR1 and CDR2: MNHEY, SMNVEV (reference sequence). The length of the CDR3 is 17 residues. CDR3 loop: CASSLTLGVAGPYEQYF. Here the CDR3 DNA reads TGTGCCAGCAGTTTAACCCTCGGGGTAGCGGGACCCTACGAGCAGTACTTC.

This clone was seen only a few times. The CDR3 nucleotides are TGTGCCAGCAGAGGACAGGTTTTTAGCAATCAGCCCCAGCATTTT. Protein sequence: CASRGQVFSNQPQHF. The chain employs TRBV28 and TRBJ1-5; 7 positions match TRBD1. Germline CDR1 MDHEN, CDR2 SYDVKM. The CDR3 totals 15 residues. Germline trimming cut 6 bases from V and 0 bases from J; bases unmatched to any gene: 5. The complete variable domain, with remaining parts taken from reference TRBV28 and TRBJ1-5, reads DVKVTQSSRYLVKRTGEKVFLECVQDMDHENMFWYRQDPGLGLRLIYFSYDVKMKEKGDIPEGYSVSREKKERFSLILESASTNQTSMYLCASRGQVFSNQPQHFGDGTRLSIL.

The V gene is TRBV12-5, the J gene TRBJ1-5, with 9 nucleotides matching TRBD1. Germline CDR1 LGHNT, CDR2 FRNRAP. CDR3 length: 16 amino acids. Trimming took 2 bases from V and 7 from J; bases not matched to a gene: 9. In DNA, the CDR3 is TGTGCTAGTGGTTTGATAATTACAGGGGGCGGACAGCCCCAGCATTTT. This encodes CASGLIITGGGQPQHF.

The V call is TRBV6-5, the J call TRBJ2-3, with 12 bases fitting TRBD2. The V gene's germline CDR1 is MNHEY and CDR2 SVGAGI. The CDR3 covers 14 residues. V gave up 6 bases and J gave up 4 bases; unmatched junction bases: 2. The CDR3 is CASRWTSGADTQYF. As DNA, the CDR3 is TGTGCCAGCAGGTGGACTAGCGGGGCAGATACGCAGTATTTT.

V usage is TRBV7-8 and J usage is TRBJ2-3; D is undetermined. Germline-derived CDR1 and CDR2 are SGHVS and FQNEAQ. The CDR3 has 16 amino acids. V shed 5 bases and J shed 0 bases, with 15 bases lying between them. For the CDR3, the DNA is TGTGCCAGCAGCCCAGGTATGGCGATTAGCACAGATACGCAGTATTTT. This gives the protein CASSPGMAISTDTQYF.

V usage is TRBV21-1 and J usage is TRBJ2-1; the table's D call, TRBD2, was not checked against the DNA. TRBV21-1 is a pseudogene segment. CDR3 length: 15 amino acids. CDR3 sequence: CASSDGTSDNNEQFF. The DNA of the CDR3 is TGTGCCAGCAGCGATGGGACTAGCGATAACAATGAGCAGTTCTTC.

The rearrangement links TRBV7-2 to TRBJ1-1; 8 nucleotides line up with TRBD1. The CDR3 runs to 15 residues. The junction had 5 bases not matched to a gene; V was cut back by 5 bases and J by 0 bases. The germline V gene encodes CDR1 SGHTA and CDR2 FQGNSA. The CDR3 is CASSLTGAVNTEAFF. The CDR3 DNA is TGTGCCAGCAGCCTGACAGGGGCTGTGAACACTGAAGCTTTCTTT.

The J gene is TRBJ1-1, the V gene TRBV6-1, with a tentative D call TRBD1 (5 bases). This CDR3 contains 18 residues. V was cut by 0 bases and J by 1 base, with 18 bases left in between. Germline-derived CDR1 and CDR2 are MNHNS and SASEGT. This CDR3 reads CASSEALRYETANTEAFF. DNA for the CDR3: TGTGCCAGCAGTGAAGCGCTCCGATATGAGACAGCGAACACTGAAGCTTTCTTT.

The chain joins TRBV2 to TRBJ1-3; D unresolved. Trimming left V 4 bases short and J 1 base short, with 17 bases between. The CDR3 contains 17 residues. Looked up from germline, CDR1 is SNHLY and CDR2 is FYNNEI. CDR3 in DNA: TGTGCCAGCAGTGCTCGGGCCCCGGAGGTATCTGGAAACACCATATATTTT. It codes for CASSARAPEVSGNTIYF. Together with reference TRBV2 and TRBJ1-3, the CDR3 gives the full variable domain: EPEVTQTPSHQVTQMGQEVILRCVPISNHLYFYWYRQILGQKVEFLVSFYNNEISEKSEIFDDQFSVERPDGSNFTLKIRSTKLEDSAMYFCASSARAPEVSGNTIYFGEGSWLTVV.

This rearrangement joins TRBV28 to TRBJ2-1; 7 bases are a match to TRBD2. CDR1 and CDR2 from the germline V gene are MDHEN and SYDVKM. CDR3 length equals 19 residues. Germline trimming cut 8 bases from V and 5 bases from J; bases unmatched to any gene: 24. CDR3 coding DNA: TGTGCCAGCGCTCAAAGGAGGCTAGCGGAATACAACCTGCACAATGAGCAGTTCTTC. Its protein product is CASAQRRLAEYNLHNEQFF.

This chain connects TRBV5-4 to TRBJ1-1, with 10 nucleotides matching TRBD1. Losses at the gene ends were 4 bases for V and 7 bases for J; bases not matched to a gene: 10. The CDR3 contains 15 residues. The V gene's germline CDR1 is SGHNT and CDR2 YYREEE (reference sequence). CDR3 sequence: CASSPGDRGSNEAFF. In DNA form, the CDR3 reads TGTGCCAGCAGCCCAGGGGACAGGGGTTCGAATGAAGCTTTCTTT. Full variable domain (missing parts from reference TRBV5-4 and TRBJ1-1): ETGVTQSPTHLIKTRGQQVTLRCSSQSGHNTVSWYQQALGQGPQFIFQYYREEENGRGNFPPRFSGLQFPNYSSELNVNALELDDSALYLCASSPGDRGSNEAFFGQGTRLTVV.

The J gene is TRBJ1-3, the V gene TRBV13; tentative D call: TRBD1 (6 bases). Germline V gene sequence: CDR1 PRHDT, CDR2 FYEKMQ (reference sequence). The CDR3 consists of 15 residues. V dropped 4 bases and J dropped 5 bases, with 15 bases sitting between them. Written as DNA, the CDR3 is TGTGCCAGCAGCTCAAGCGGGACACGAAGAAACACCATATATTTT. This gives the protein CASSSSGTRRNTIYF.

This clone was observed once. The chain employs TRBV11-2 and TRBJ2-7, with TRBD1 identical over 7 bases. The CDR3 extends over 15 amino acids. V gave up 0 bases and J gave up 5 bases; unmatched junction bases: 7. Germline CDR1 is SGHAT and CDR2 is FQNNGV. CDR3 nucleotides: TGTGCCAGCAGCTTAGATCCAGGGGGTCTGAACGAGCAGTACTTC. Protein: CASSLDPGGLNEQYF. The full variable domain, rest sourced from reference TRBV11-2 and TRBJ2-7, is EAGVAQSPRYKIIEKRQSVAFWCNPISGHATLYWYQQILGQGPKLLIQFQNNGVVDDSQLPKDRFSAERLKGVDSTLKIQPAKLEDSAVYLCASSLDPGGLNEQYFGPGTRLTVT.

The chain combines TRBV9 with TRBJ2-2, with D hard to call. The CDR3 is 13 residues long. V shed 4 bases and J shed 8 bases, with 12 bases lying between them. Germline V CDR1 and CDR2: SGDLS, YYNGEE. The CDR3 region has the DNA TGTGCCAGCAGCCCCGAGTCGCTGGGGGAGCTGTTTTTT. It codes for CASSPESLGELFF. Using reference TRBV9 and TRBJ2-2 for the parts outside the CDR3, the full variable domain is DSGVTQTPKHLITATGQRVTLRCSPRSGDLSVYWYQQSLDQGLQFLIQYYNGEERAKGNILERFSAQQFPDLHSELNLSSLELGDSALYFCASSPESLGELFFGEGSRLTVL.

CDR3 DNA: TGTGCCAGCAGTTTATTTGGCGGGGCGGGAGTCACCGGGGAGCTGTTTTTT. This translates into CASSLFGGAGVTGELFF. The chain has TRBV28 and TRBJ2-2; TRBD2 matches at 7 bases. V shed 1 base, J shed 4 bases, and the junction held 9 bases outside the gene matches. CDR3 size: 17 residues. CDR1 and CDR2 from the germline V gene are MDHEN and SYDVKM.

CDR3 amino acids: CSVELGAGYTF. In DNA, the CDR3 is TGCAGCGTTGAATTAGGAGCTGGCTACACCTTC. V usage is TRBV29-1 and J usage is TRBJ1-2, with D unclear. CDR1 SQVTM and CDR2 ANQGSEA come from the germline V gene. V lost 2 bases and J lost 7, with 8 bases in between. The CDR3 consists of 11 residues.

V is TRBV29-1 and J is TRBJ2-7; possibly TRBD2 for D (6 bases). V gave up 5 bases and J gave up 4 bases, with 15 bases separating them. Germline lookup yields CDR1 SQVTM and CDR2 ANQGSEA. CDR3 length: 13 amino acids. As DNA, the CDR3 is TGCAGCGTTAGACTAGGGGATGGATACGAGCAGTACTTC. Amino acids: CSVRLGDGYEQYF.

The chain uses TRBV13 and TRBJ1-2, with a tentative D call TRBD1 (6 bases). The V end lost 5 bases, the J end lost 8 bases, and 15 bases lay between the germline ends. Per germline, CDR1 PRHDT and CDR2 FYEKMQ (reference sequence). This CDR3 contains 13 residues. CDR3 sequence: CASSQGQLQGYTF. The CDR3 DNA follows: TGTGCCAGCAGCCAAGGACAGCTACAGGGCTACACCTTC.